The 3 T cell receptor beta chains below were found in one sample sequenced in a study of T cells after yellow fever vaccination. TCRdb re-analysed the 5' RACE reads in MiXCR, keeping a single row per CDR3 protein. Altogether approximately 250,000 distinct CDR3 sequences are present, roughly 5.6% being singletons, with the ten largest covering roughly 3.3%. This specimen consisted of CD4+ T cells sorted from PBMCs, obtained on the day of the yellow fever booster vaccination. The origin of the receptors is a man between 18 and 29 years old who received the YFV17D yellow fever vaccine.

This clonotype was seen ten or more times. The J gene is TRBJ2-2, the V gene TRBV10-3; D gene ambiguous. CDR1 and CDR2 (germline): ENHRY, SYGVKD. The CDR3 is 16 residues long. V was trimmed by 0 bases and J by 5 bases, leaving 13 bases between them. The CDR3, as DNA: TGTGCCATCAGTGAGTCGTCGGGTAGCAGAACCGGGGAGCTGTTTTTT. Translated, it gives CAISESSGSRTGELFF.

The sample holds many counts of this clonotype. CDR3 coding DNA: TGTGCCAGCAGCATTACTCGGGGGTTCACCGAGCAGTACTTC. It encodes CASSITRGFTEQYF. The chain employs TRBV5-4 and TRBJ2-7, with D tentatively TRBD2 (6 bases). CDR3 length equals 14 residues. V shed 4 bases and J shed 6 bases, with 17 bases lying between them. In germline, CDR1 is SGHNT, CDR2 YYREEE (reference sequence). The entire variable domain, with the rest obtained from reference TRBV5-4 and TRBJ2-7, is as follows: ETGVTQSPTHLIKTRGQQVTLRCSSQSGHNTVSWYQQALGQGPQFIFQYYREEENGRGNFPPRFSGLQFPNYSSELNVNALELDDSALYLCASSITRGFTEQYFGPGTRLTVT.

This clonotype was counted ten times or more. The V call is TRBV5-1, the J call TRBJ2-4; D is uncertain. V was trimmed by 0 bases and J by 2 bases, leaving 6 bases between them. The CDR3 consists of 14 residues. Germline values: CDR1 SGHRS, CDR2 YFSETQ. The CDR3 region has the DNA TGCGCCAGCAGCTTGGATATGCCCAAAAACATTCAGTACTTC. It encodes CASSLDMPKNIQYF.